This is a list of T cell receptor beta chains from one sample in a study of prognosis after radiotherapy for stage I lung cancer. TCRdb analysed the multiplex PCR reads with MiXCR anew, one entry per CDR3 protein. The sample includes fewer than 25,000 distinct CDR3 sequences, about 40% of them seen just once. Sequenced material: PBMCs, taken before or after stereotactic body radiation therapy (not recorded which). The receptors originated from a donor over 45 with non-small cell lung cancer. CDR3s include the opening cysteine and the closing phenylalanine or tryptophan. A D gene is named only where the DNA matches it firmly. Some rows mark clone size as missing; the rest say once, few, many or name a class of expanded clone.

v_gene: TRBV30
abundance: many
j_gene: TRBJ2-4
d_gene: -
CDR3nt: TGTGCCTGGAGTGTGCAGGGGAACATTCAGTACTTC
CDR3aa: CAWSVQGNIQYF

v_gene: TRBV7-2
abundance: -
j_gene: TRBJ1-1
d_gene: -
CDR3nt: TGTGCCAGCAGCTTAAGGGGTAAGGGTGAAGCTTTCTTT
CDR3aa: CASSLRGKGEAFF

v_gene: TRBV10-3
abundance: many
j_gene: TRBJ2-3
d_gene: -
CDR3nt: TGTGCCATCAGTGAAACGGGAGATACGCAGTATTTT
CDR3aa: CAISETGDTQYF

v_gene: TRBV12-3/TRBV12-4
abundance: medium-sized
j_gene: TRBJ2-7
d_gene: TRBD2
CDR3nt: TGTGCCAGCAGTCAAGCTAGCGGCTTCTACGAGCAGTACTTC
CDR3aa: CASSQASGFYEQYF

v_gene: TRBV12-3/TRBV12-4
abundance: -
j_gene: TRBJ2-7
d_gene: TRBD2
CDR3nt: TGTGCCAGCAGCCAAGCGGGGCAGGTCTACGAGCAGTACTTC
CDR3aa: CASSQAGQVYEQYF

v_gene: TRBV15
abundance: medium-sized
j_gene: TRBJ2-1
d_gene: TRBD1
CDR3nt: TGTGCCACCAGCAGAGATACAGGGGGCGTTGGGGACAAAAACAATGAGCAGTTCTTC
CDR3aa: CATSRDTGGVGDKNNEQFF

v_gene: TRBV6-4
abundance: many
j_gene: TRBJ2-1
d_gene: TRBD2
CDR3nt: TGTGCCAGCAGTCCCCTAGCGGGAACCTACAATGAGCAGTTCTTC
CDR3aa: CASSPLAGTYNEQFF

v_gene: TRBV6-1
abundance: -
j_gene: TRBJ2-3
d_gene: -
CDR3nt: TGTGCCAGCCTTGACCGGGCTAAAACTACAGATACGCAGTATTTT
CDR3aa: CASLDRAKTTDTQYF

v_gene: TRBV28
abundance: -
j_gene: TRBJ2-7
d_gene: -
CDR3nt: TGTGCCAGCAGTTTATTGTTACAGGCCTCCTACGAGCAGTACTTC
CDR3aa: CASSLLLQASYEQYF

v_gene: TRBV20-1
abundance: -
j_gene: TRBJ2-1
d_gene: TRBD2
CDR3nt: TGCAGTGCGAAGGGACTAGCGTCGTACAATGAGCAGTTCTTC
CDR3aa: CSAKGLASYNEQFF

v_gene: TRBV12-3/TRBV12-4
abundance: -
j_gene: TRBJ2-7
d_gene: -
CDR3nt: TGTGCCAGCAGTCACGTGCCCCCGAACGAGCAGTACTTC
CDR3aa: CASSHVPPNEQYF

v_gene: TRBV19
abundance: many
j_gene: TRBJ2-5
d_gene: -
CDR3nt: TGTGCCAGTAGTATTGGCAGGGTGGGCCAAGAGACCCAGTACTTC
CDR3aa: CASSIGRVGQETQYF

v_gene: TRBV19
abundance: medium-sized
j_gene: TRBJ1-2
d_gene: -
CDR3nt: TGTGCCAGTAAAGGGCAGGGCTCGAATCGCTATGGCTACACCTTC
CDR3aa: CASKGQGSNRYGYTF

v_gene: TRBV6-2/TRBV6-3
abundance: -
j_gene: TRBJ1-3
d_gene: TRBD1
CDR3nt: TGTGCCAGCAGTGAAGGGGACAGGGGAGCTTCTGGAAACACCATATATTTT
CDR3aa: CASSEGDRGASGNTIYF

v_gene: TRBV11-3
abundance: -
j_gene: TRBJ2-1
d_gene: -
CDR3nt: TGTGCCATCAGCTTAGTTGTCTCCTACAATGAGCAGTTCTTC
CDR3aa: CAISLVVSYNEQFF

v_gene: TRBV6-2/TRBV6-3
abundance: many
j_gene: TRBJ2-1
d_gene: TRBD2
CDR3nt: TGTGCCAGCAGTTACTCCCCGCCTAGCGGATTGTACAATGAGCAGTTCTTC
CDR3aa: CASSYSPPSGLYNEQFF

v_gene: TRBV5-1
abundance: medium-sized
j_gene: TRBJ2-1
d_gene: -
CDR3nt: TGCGCCAGCAGCTTGGTGGGGGATAGCTCCTACAATGAGCAGTTCTTC
CDR3aa: CASSLVGDSSYNEQFF

v_gene: TRBV7-2
abundance: many
j_gene: TRBJ2-2
d_gene: -
CDR3nt: TGTGCCAGCAGCGAGCCGACTAACACCGGGGAGCTGTTTTTT
CDR3aa: CASSEPTNTGELFF

v_gene: TRBV12-3/TRBV12-4
abundance: many
j_gene: TRBJ2-1
d_gene: TRBD2
CDR3nt: TGTGCCAGCAGTATCAGACTAGCGGGAGGGCCCTACAATGAGCAGTTCTTC
CDR3aa: CASSIRLAGGPYNEQFF

v_gene: TRBV6-2/TRBV6-3
abundance: -
j_gene: TRBJ1-1
d_gene: TRBD1
CDR3nt: TGTGCTATCAGTGGGCGAGGACAGGGAAAATTTTTGAACACTGAAGCTTTCTTT
CDR3aa: CAISGRGQGKFLNTEAFF

v_gene: TRBV7-9
abundance: -
j_gene: TRBJ2-3
d_gene: -
CDR3nt: TGTGCCAGCAGCCCCCTTTCCACAGATACGCAGTATTTT
CDR3aa: CASSPLSTDTQYF

v_gene: TRBV6-1
abundance: many
j_gene: TRBJ2-1
d_gene: -
CDR3nt: TGTGCCAGCAGGCAGCAGGGTCAGGCTGAGCAGTTCTTC
CDR3aa: CASRQQGQAEQFF

v_gene: TRBV6-2/TRBV6-3
abundance: many
j_gene: TRBJ2-1
d_gene: -
CDR3nt: TGTGCCAGCGGAGGTTACTACAATGAGCAGTTCTTC
CDR3aa: CASGGYYNEQFF

v_gene: TRBV13
abundance: many
j_gene: TRBJ2-3
d_gene: -
CDR3nt: TGTGCCAGCAGCTTAGAGGCCCGTGGGGATACGCAGTATTTT
CDR3aa: CASSLEARGDTQYF

v_gene: TRBV2
abundance: -
j_gene: TRBJ2-3
d_gene: -
CDR3nt: TGTGCCAGCAGCTTATTAGGGACGCCCTTAAGCACAGATACGCAGTATTTT
CDR3aa: CASSLLGTPLSTDTQYF

v_gene: TRBV7-6
abundance: many
j_gene: TRBJ2-3
d_gene: -
CDR3nt: TGTGCCAGCAGCTTACTGCAAAACGGGGATACGCAGTATTTT
CDR3aa: CASSLLQNGDTQYF

v_gene: TRBV19
abundance: many
j_gene: TRBJ1-5
d_gene: TRBD1
CDR3nt: TGTGCCAGTAGCCTCACAGGGGGCTTTAGTCAGCCCCAGCATTTT
CDR3aa: CASSLTGGFSQPQHF

v_gene: TRBV2
abundance: once
j_gene: TRBJ2-7
d_gene: TRBD2
CDR3nt: TGTGCCAGCAGTGGGACTAGCGGGAGCCTGTGGCAGTACTTC
CDR3aa: CASSGTSGSLWQYF

v_gene: TRBV12-3/TRBV12-4
abundance: many
j_gene: TRBJ2-7
d_gene: TRBD1
CDR3nt: TGTGCCAGCAGACTAGACAGGGGGCTAAGCGAGCAGTACTTC
CDR3aa: CASRLDRGLSEQYF

v_gene: TRBV7-9
abundance: many
j_gene: TRBJ2-5
d_gene: -
CDR3nt: TGTGCCAGCAGCCGGACAGAACAAGAGACCCAGTACTTC
CDR3aa: CASSRTEQETQYF

v_gene: TRBV10-2
abundance: many
j_gene: TRBJ1-2
d_gene: -
CDR3nt: TGCGCCAGCAGTGGCCTGAATAACTATGGCTACACCTTC
CDR3aa: CASSGLNNYGYTF

v_gene: TRBV28
abundance: -
j_gene: TRBJ1-5
d_gene: -
CDR3nt: TGTGCCAGCCAAAGACGGCTGAGCAATCAGCCCCAGCATTTT
CDR3aa: CASQRRLSNQPQHF

v_gene: TRBV14
abundance: many
j_gene: TRBJ1-1
d_gene: -
CDR3nt: TGTGCCAGCAGCCAAGTCAGGGGGAACACTGAAGCTTTCTTT
CDR3aa: CASSQVRGNTEAFF

v_gene: TRBV6-1
abundance: medium-sized
j_gene: TRBJ2-1
d_gene: TRBD2
CDR3nt: TGTGCCAGCAGTCTTGGGACTAGCGGCAGCAAGCAGTTCTTC
CDR3aa: CASSLGTSGSKQFF

v_gene: TRBV7-2
abundance: few
j_gene: TRBJ1-4
d_gene: -
CDR3nt: TGTGCCAGCAGCTTATCGACAGGTGATAATGAAAAACTGTTTTTT
CDR3aa: CASSLSTGDNEKLFF

v_gene: TRBV12-3/TRBV12-4
abundance: -
j_gene: TRBJ2-1
d_gene: TRBD1
CDR3nt: TGTGCCAGCAGTTTTCTTCCAGGGGGCCAGTTATACAATGATCAGTTCTTC
CDR3aa: CASSFLPGGQLYNDQFF

v_gene: TRBV28
abundance: many
j_gene: TRBJ2-1
d_gene: -
CDR3nt: TGTGCCAGCACCCAAAGGGTCCCATACAATGAGCAGTTCTTC
CDR3aa: CASTQRVPYNEQFF

v_gene: TRBV7-2
abundance: many
j_gene: TRBJ2-3
d_gene: TRBD1
CDR3nt: TGTGCCAGCAGCCCCGACAGGGGAAGCACAGATACGCAGTATTTT
CDR3aa: CASSPDRGSTDTQYF

v_gene: TRBV6-1
abundance: -
j_gene: TRBJ2-7
d_gene: -
CDR3nt: TGTGCCAGCAGCACGACCGGGACCGCCTACGAGCAGTACTTC
CDR3aa: CASSTTGTAYEQYF

v_gene: TRBV6-1
abundance: medium-sized
j_gene: TRBJ2-7
d_gene: -
CDR3nt: TGTGCCAGCAAGAACCGACACAGCTCCTACGAGCAGTACTTC
CDR3aa: CASKNRHSSYEQYF

v_gene: TRBV7-2
abundance: -
j_gene: TRBJ1-3
d_gene: -
CDR3nt: TGTGCCAGCAGCGCGCAGGGGTTCTTCGGAAACACCATATATTTT
CDR3aa: CASSAQGFFGNTIYF

v_gene: TRBV5-1
abundance: -
j_gene: TRBJ1-1
d_gene: -
CDR3nt: TGCGCCAGCAGCTTGGACGCTATGGGGATGAACACTGAAGCTTTCTTT
CDR3aa: CASSLDAMGMNTEAFF